The clone carrying this T cell receptor beta chain was recorded at least ten times. The antigen remains unidentified. This sample's time point: persistent/refractory GD, antithyroid drugs over 5 years with positive TRAb. PBMC-derived RNA was used for the TCR library. According to the study, TCR beta libraries were built with iRepertoire HTBI primers and CDR3-region Arm-PCR. MiXCR was run by TCRdb on the multiplex PCR reads, yielding one entry per CDR3 protein. The sample includes roughly 450,000 distinct CDR3 sequences, about 20% seen only once; the top ten take around 13%. This entry is derived from a study of regulatory T cells in long-lasting Graves disease. About the study: The study counted Graves' disease as persistent given over 5 years of antithyroid drugs and positive TSH receptor antibodies. Study-wide findings and caveats: Because few samples were included, accuracy may have been lower. TCR diversity was lower in persistent than newly diagnosed Graves' disease. What was studied was peripheral blood only, and not thyroid tissue.

Germline V gives CDR1 SGHAT, CDR2 FQNNGV. V lost 1 base and J 0 bases, leaving 10 bases between the germline ends. The CDR3 extends over 15 amino acids. The sequence came from a female donor with Graves disease. This chain uses TRBV11-2 with TRBJ2-7; unclear D gene. The source material was peripheral blood mononuclear cells (PBMCs), sampled when the disease was refractory, from a patient treated with antithyroid drugs. In nucleotides, the CDR3 is TGTGCCAGCAGCTTAGTTGCAGGCCTCTCCTACGAGCAGTACTTC. It is translated as CASSLVAGLSYEQYF.